This TCR beta chain stems from a study of blood T cell repertoires in COVID-19. Study background: Both acute and convalescent COVID-19 samples were obtained from the United States, Italy and Spain. T cells, B-cell-depleted T cells, or PBMCs provided the cDNA or gDNA that served as material.

In the authors' methods: By means of reference gene primer amplification, nucleated cell counts were estimated. The protocol was immunoSEQ multiplex PCR, while the TCRdb copy is restricted to in-frame clones and leaves out a portion. V and J calls plus clone size are reproduced from that table; the DNA served to infer D and trimming. The sample has around 100,000 clones, about 85% seen once. This clone was seen just once. The CDR3 length is 13 residues. The germline V and J ends were trimmed by 5 bases and 2 bases, with 10 bases remaining between them. Germline V gene lookup returns CDR1 MGHDK and CDR2 SYGVNS.

This sequence was found in a man aged 45-65 years with active or convalescent COVID-19. Sequenced: peripheral blood. This chain uses TRBV25-1 with TRBJ2-7, with D perhaps TRBD1 (5 bases). CDR3 DNA: TGTGCCAGCAGTTCCACAGGTGCCTACGAGCAGTACTTC. The encoded protein is CASSSTGAYEQYF.